Included here is one TCR beta chain sequence, with context. This sample was taken from a study of cytomegalovirus exposure and HLA in healthy donors. In the PCR, 60 Vbeta and 13 Jbeta primers were used. Sequencing used immunoSEQ multiplex PCR; TCRdb keeps in-frame clones, though not all of them. Of approximately 100,000 clones in the sample, more than 75% are singletons; the top ten hold over 3.5%. The clonotype comes from a woman in her forties or fifties in good health and CMV-seropositive. The specimen was PBMCs.

This chain's CDR3 is CASSRNTGTSGELFF. The DNA for the CDR3 is TGTGCCAGCAGCCGCAACACCGGGACATCCGGGGAGCTGTTTTTT. This chain joins TRBV4-2 and TRBJ2-2, with D tentatively TRBD1 (6 bases). Deletions cut 4 bases from V and 6 bases from J, with 15 bases between. This CDR3 spans 15 amino acids. Germline lookup yields CDR1 LGHNA and CDR2 YNFKEQ.